This T cell receptor beta chain was profiled in a study of blood T cell repertoires in COVID-19. Germline V gives CDR1 SEHNR, CDR2 FQNEAQ (reference sequence). The CDR3 extends over 15 amino acids. Trimming left V 6 bases short and J 0 bases short, with 12 bases between. As handled by the study authors: Reference gene primer amplification gave nucleated cell count estimates. Only in-frame clones appear in the TCRdb table, and some are missing; sequencing was by immunoSEQ multiplex PCR. That table supplies the V and J calls and clone size; D and trimming were determined from the DNA. The sample lists some 380,000 clones, 70% to 90% occurring once.

This sequence was found in a man aged 30 to 45 who had recovered from COVID-19. Sequenced sample: PBMCs or T cells enriched from blood (not recorded which). This chain connects TRBV7-9 to TRBJ1-3, with no clear D. The CDR3 spells CASSEGASSGNTIYF. The CDR3 DNA follows: TGTGCCAGCAGTGAGGGAGCCTCCTCTGGAAACACCATATATTTT.